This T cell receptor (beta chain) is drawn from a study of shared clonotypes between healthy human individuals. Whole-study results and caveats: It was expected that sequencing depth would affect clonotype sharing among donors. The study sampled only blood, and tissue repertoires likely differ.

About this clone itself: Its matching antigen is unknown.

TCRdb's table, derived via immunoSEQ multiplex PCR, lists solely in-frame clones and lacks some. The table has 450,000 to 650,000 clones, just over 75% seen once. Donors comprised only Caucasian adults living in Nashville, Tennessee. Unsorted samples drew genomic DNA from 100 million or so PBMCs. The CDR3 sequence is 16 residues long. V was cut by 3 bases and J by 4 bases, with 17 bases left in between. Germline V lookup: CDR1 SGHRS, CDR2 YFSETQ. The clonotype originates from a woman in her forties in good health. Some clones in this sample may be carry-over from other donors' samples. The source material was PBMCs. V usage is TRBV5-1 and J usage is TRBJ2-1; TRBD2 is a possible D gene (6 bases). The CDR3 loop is CASSSRASSDYNEQFF. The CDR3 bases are TGCGCCAGCAGCTCCCGAGCTTCTAGCGATTACAATGAGCAGTTCTTC.